This T cell receptor beta chain was sequenced in a study of cytomegalovirus exposure and HLA in healthy donors. Findings of the study overall: Presence/absence analyses took donor sequencing depth as roughly uniform. There was a cluster of highly shared sequence variants that was likely a sequencing artifact. Accurate prediction of most subjects' HLA-A and HLA-B alleles from TCR beta sequences was reported.

With regard to this clone: Its target is unknown.

Trimming at V came to 3 bases and at J to 5 bases, leaving 9 bases not matched to a gene. Germline values: CDR1 SGHAT, CDR2 FQNNGV. This CDR3 region has 15 residues. Researchers ran the PCR with 60 Vbeta and 13 Jbeta primers. Profiled with immunoSEQ multiplex PCR; TCRdb holds only in-frame clones, not every one. The sample carries roughly 200,000 clones, around 80% recorded once. V usage is TRBV11-2 and J usage is TRBJ1-1; TRBD1 matches at 7 bases. The TCR comes from a man aged 50-60 years in good health and CMV-seronegative. Sequencing was carried out using PBMCs. The CDR3 nucleotides read TGTGCCAGCAGCTTTCGAGGAGGGGGCTCTACTGAAGCTTTCTTT. It is translated as CASSFRGGGSTEAFF. The full variable domain, completed using reference TRBV11-2 and TRBJ1-1, is EAGVAQSPRYKIIEKRQSVAFWCNPISGHATLYWYQQILGQGPKLLIQFQNNGVVDDSQLPKDRFSAERLKGVDSTLKIQPAKLEDSAVYLCASSFRGGGSTEAFFGQGTRLTVV.